One sample yielded the 29 T cell receptor beta chains listed below, sequenced in a study of breast tumors, draining lymph nodes, adjacent tissues. TCRdb reprocessed the multiplex PCR reads via MiXCR and lists one record per CDR3 protein. This sample has around 130,000 distinct CDR3 sequences, with around 20% found just once. Axillary draining lymph nodes of breast cancer patients supplied the node samples. Input material: axillary lymph node tissue. These receptor sequences come from a female donor with breast cancer. Some clones in this sample may be carry-over from other donors' samples.

This clonotype was seen repeatedly, ten times or more. The V and J genes are TRBV9 and TRBJ1-6; the D is unclear. V lost 0 bases, J lost 7 bases, and 11 bases lay in between. Germline values: CDR1 SGDLS, CDR2 YYNGEE. This CDR3 has 15 amino acids. CDR3 loop: CASSVGLELNSPLHF. CDR3 DNA sequence: TGTGCCAGCAGCGTAGGATTGGAGTTAAATTCACCCCTCCACTTT.

This clonotype was recorded at least ten times. V and J are TRBV6-5 and TRBJ2-2, with 13 nucleotides matching TRBD2. V trimming: 6 bases; J trimming: 4 bases; junction bases outside the gene matches: 17. The CDR3 consists of 20 residues. Germline values: CDR1 MNHEY, CDR2 SVGAGI. The CDR3 DNA reads TGTGCCAGCAGACGAAGGGGGACCGGGACTAGCGGGAAGCGCACCGGGGAGCTGTTTTTT. It is translated as CASRRRGTGTSGKRTGELFF.

In this sample, this clonotype turned up many times. The chain couples TRBV20-1 to TRBJ2-1, with TRBD2 matching over 11 bases. CDR1 and CDR2 from the germline V gene are DFQATT and SNEGSKA (reference sequence). The CDR3 length is 14 residues. V lost 4 bases to trimming and J lost 5 bases; unmatched junction nucleotides: 4. CDR3 nucleotide sequence: TGCAGTGCTACTCGACTAGCGGGAAACAATGAGCAGTTCTTC. Translating gives CSATRLAGNNEQFF.

This clonotype has a handful of counts. The V gene is TRBV4-1, the J gene TRBJ1-2; 9 nucleotides agree with TRBD1. The V and J ends lost 1 base and 7 bases, in that order; junction bases with no gene match: 13. The germline gives CDR1 MGHRA, CDR2 YSYEKL. The CDR3 runs 17 residues. The CDR3 reads CASSQGGGTGRGSGYTF. DNA of the CDR3: TGCGCCAGCAGCCAAGGGGGGGGGACAGGGAGGGGGTCTGGCTACACCTTC.

This clonotype was counted only a few times. This may be a read error, as it is one base from a much larger clone. The V gene is TRBV24-1, the J gene TRBJ2-1, with D tentatively TRBD2 (5 bases). This CDR3 contains 13 residues. The V gene lost 6 bases and the J gene lost 6 bases, with 11 bases spanning the gap. Germline V gene lookup returns CDR1 KGHDR and CDR2 SFDVKD. The CDR3 is CATSSYRGNEQFF. The CDR3 DNA follows: TGTGCCACCAGTTCGTATCGGGGCAATGAGCAGTTCTTC.

Concerning this clonotype itself: At one end the junction does not follow the germline gene, possibly because of a read error. The genes are TRBV15 and TRBJ1-4, with a possible D match to TRBD1 (5 bases). This CDR3 region has 14 residues. In germline, CDR1 is LNHNV, CDR2 YYDKDF (reference sequence). This CDR3 reads CATSRTAHDEKLFF. CDR3 nucleotide sequence: TGTGCCACCAGCAGGACAGCCCATGATGAGAAACTGTTTTTT. Full variable domain (rest looked up from reference TRBV15 and TRBJ1-4): DAMVIQNPRYQVTQFGKPVTLSCSQTLNHNVMYWYQQKSSQAPKLLFHYYDKDFNNEADTPDNFQSRRPNTSFCFLDIRSPGLGDTAMYLCATSRTAHDEKLFFGSGTQLSVL.

This clonotype was counted ten times or more. The rearrangement joins TRBV19 to TRBJ2-5; D may be TRBD1 or TRBD2 (6 bases each). Germline V gene lookup returns CDR1 LNHDA and CDR2 SQIVND (reference sequence). There are 15 residues in the CDR3. Trimming took off 5 bases at V and 5 bases at J, with 18 bases between the two ends. The DNA for the CDR3 is TGTGCCAGTAGTCCAATAATAGGGGGGATGGAGACCCAGTACTTC. Translation gives CASSPIIGGMETQYF.

This clonotype occurred many times. The chain joins TRBV29-1 to TRBJ2-2; the D gene is possibly TRBD1 (5 bases). The CDR3 runs to 14 residues. The V end lost 4 bases, the J end lost 0 bases, and 9 bases lay between the germline ends. The germline V gene has CDR1 SQVTM and CDR2 ANQGSEA. The CDR3 region has the DNA TGCAGCGTTGTTAGGACAACGAACACCGGGGAGCTGTTTTTT. Its translation is CSVVRTTNTGELFF.

This clonotype was recorded many times. The V gene is TRBV6-6, the J gene TRBJ2-7, with a weak D call TRBD1 (6 bases). From germline, CDR1 is MNHNY and CDR2 SVGAGI (reference sequence). The CDR3 covers 15 residues. V lost 2 bases and J lost 0, with 11 bases in between. The CDR3 loop is CASSYGTQSSYEQYF. CDR3 nucleotides: TGTGCCAGCAGTTACGGGACACAGAGCTCCTACGAGCAGTACTTC.

This clonotype was seen many times. The chain has TRBV30 and TRBJ2-1; D not resolved. The CDR3 runs 13 residues. The ends were cut back, 0 bases at V and 3 bases at J, with 6 bases in the middle. Germline lookup yields CDR1 GTSNPN and CDR2 SVGIG (reference sequence). The CDR3 loop is CAWSVAVYNEQFF. CDR3 coding DNA: TGTGCCTGGAGTGTTGCAGTCTACAATGAGCAGTTCTTC. Based on the CDR3 plus reference TRBV30 and TRBJ2-1, the full variable domain is SQTIHQWPATLVQPVGSPLSLECTVEGTSNPNLYWYRQAAGRGLQLLFYSVGIGQISSEVPQNLSASRPQDRQFILSSKKLLLSDSGFYLCAWSVAVYNEQFFGPGTRLTVL.

On this clonotype itself: A much larger clone sits a single nucleotide away, making a read error possible. This chain connects TRBV11-2 to TRBJ2-2; perhaps D is TRBD1 or TRBD2 (5 bases each). The CDR3 loop spans 17 amino acids. Looked up from germline, CDR1 is SGHAT and CDR2 is FQNNGV. Trimming stripped 6 bases from V and 7 bases from J, with 24 bases between. The CDR3 nucleotides read TGTGCCAGCAGAATATTACCGGGGACCGCTGGGGGCGGGGAGCTGTTTTTT. This codes for CASRILPGTAGGGELFF.

This clonotype was seen many times. The chain recombines TRBV24-1 with TRBJ2-2; 9 nucleotides agree with TRBD2. J was trimmed by 0 bases and V by 10 bases; bases with no gene match: 5. This CDR3 is built from 15 residues. Germline V CDR1 and CDR2: KGHDR, SFDVKD. The CDR3, as DNA: TGTGCCACTAGCGGGAGAGGGGCGAACACCGGGGAGCTGTTTTTT. Protein sequence: CATSGRGANTGELFF.

DNA for the CDR3: TGTGCCAGTAGCATCGAACAGGGGCCATCCACAGATACGCAGTATTTT. As protein: CASSIEQGPSTDTQYF. The chain recombines TRBV7-6 with TRBJ2-3; 7 nucleotides agree with TRBD1. Germline V gene sequence: CDR1 SGHVS, CDR2 FNYEAQ. The J segment lost 2 bases and the V segment lost 9 bases, leaving 14 bases of the junction unmatched. This CDR3 spans 16 amino acids.

This clonotype was seen ten or more times. This chain uses TRBV15 with TRBJ2-1; TRBD2 matches at 9 bases. The CDR3 has 20 amino acids. CDR1 and CDR2 (germline): LNHNV, YYDKDF (reference sequence). V was clipped by 1 base and J by 2 bases; unmatched bases: 15. The CDR3 bases are TGTGCCACCAGCAGAGGGGACGCAAGTGGTAGCGGGAGTCCCTACAATGAGCAGTTCTTC. Encoded protein: CATSRGDASGSGSPYNEQFF.

This clonotype has a single count. With a much larger clone just one base away, this may be a read error. The chain recombines TRBV11-2 with TRBJ2-5; D call uncertain. Per germline, CDR1 SGHAT and CDR2 FQNNGV. The V end was cut by 11 bases, the J end by 5 bases, with 21 bases between. This CDR3 has 14 amino acids. The CDR3: CAGTETALGETQYF. The CDR3 nucleotides read TGTGCCGGCACCGAAACGGCGCTTGGGGAGACCCAGTACTTC.

This clonotype was counted ten times or more. The genes are TRBV6-5 and TRBJ1-6, with TRBD1 matching 7 bases. Germline assignment: CDR1 MNHEY and CDR2 SVGAGI. Trimming cost V 6 bases and J 9 bases; bases outside gene matches: 8. The CDR3 has 14 residues. The chain's CDR3 is CASSRQGRGSPLHF. For the CDR3, the DNA is TGTGCCAGCAGCCGACAGGGAAGGGGTTCACCCCTCCACTTT.

This clonotype was seen ten or more times. CDR3 DNA: TGTGCCACCAGTGATACGCGAGGGACAGACGGGCTTTGGGATGAGCAGTTCTTC. This encodes CATSDTRGTDGLWDEQFF. J is TRBJ2-1 and V is TRBV24-1; 7 nucleotides agree with TRBD1. V dropped 3 bases and J dropped 8; count of bases not matched to a gene: 18. Germline V lookup: CDR1 KGHDR, CDR2 SFDVKD. This CDR3 comprises 18 residues.

At least ten counts were recorded for this clonotype. One junction end does not reproduce the germline sequence, and a read error may be involved. V is TRBV7-7 and J is TRBJ2-7; D uncertain. Germline V CDR1 and CDR2: SSHAT, FNYEAQ (reference sequence). CDR3 length equals 14 residues. Written as DNA, the CDR3 is TGTGCTAGCAGCTTAGGCCCTAGTAACCGCGAGCAGTACTTC. As protein: CASSLGPSNREQYF.

Many counts were recorded for this clonotype. For the CDR3, the DNA is TGCAGCGTTGAAGACATTAGCGAGTACAATGAGCAGTTCTTC. Translated: CSVEDISEYNEQFF. This chain connects TRBV29-1 to TRBJ2-1, with a possible D match to TRBD2 (5 bases). The V end lost 0 bases, the J end lost 4 bases, and 10 bases lay between the germline ends. The CDR3 covers 14 residues. Germline V gene lookup returns CDR1 SQVTM and CDR2 ANQGSEA.

This clonotype was counted ten times or more. The chain couples TRBV19 to TRBJ2-1; no clear D gene. Trimming took 3 bases from V and 9 from J, leaving 9 bases between them. There are 12 residues in the CDR3. The germline gives CDR1 LNHDA, CDR2 SQIVND (reference sequence). CDR3 nucleotides: TGTGCCAGTAGTATTCCGGGTGGTGAGCAGTTCTTC. Residues: CASSIPGGEQFF.

This clonotype was seen at least ten times. The rearrangement links TRBV5-1 to TRBJ2-1; D not resolved. V was clipped by 1 base and J by 9 bases, with 8 bases between them. The CDR3 has 12 residues. Germline V lookup: CDR1 SGHRS, CDR2 YFSETQ. This CDR3 reads CASSLLGREQFF. The DNA of the CDR3 is TGCGCCAGCAGCTTGTTAGGGCGTGAGCAGTTCTTC.

A note on this clonotype: A much larger clone sits a single nucleotide away, making a read error possible. This sequence joins TRBV27 and TRBJ2-7, with 10 bases aligning to TRBD2. J gave up 3 bases and V 8 bases, and 10 bases lay outside the gene matches. The CDR3 consists of 15 residues. Germline CDR1 reads MNHEY; CDR2 reads SMNVEV (reference sequence). Here the CDR3 reads CASRWKRGGDYEQYF. CDR3 DNA sequence: TGTGCCAGCCGGTGGAAGCGGGGGGGAGACTACGAGCAGTACTTC.

As for this clonotype: A read error may be the cause here, since a much bigger clone is one base away. This chain connects TRBV7-7 to TRBJ2-2, with 7 bases lining up with TRBD2. The CDR3 sequence is 14 residues long. In germline, CDR1 is SSHAT, CDR2 FNYEAQ (reference sequence). The CDR3 DNA follows: TGTGCTAGCGGGCTAGCGCTGAACACCGGGGGGCTGTTTTTT. This translates into CASGLALNTGGLFF.

The V call is TRBV18, the J call TRBJ2-7; possible D gene TRBD1, 5 bases. V was clipped by 6 bases and J by 2 bases, with 17 bases between them. In germline, CDR1 is KGHSH, CDR2 LQKENI. This CDR3 contains 15 residues. The CDR3 nucleotides read TGTGCCAGCTCCCCAAGGGCGACAGCCGCCTACGAGCAGTACTTC. Protein sequence: CASSPRATAAYEQYF.

This clonotype was seen many times. The chain recombines TRBV7-9 with TRBJ2-3, with 8 positions matching TRBD2. CDR1 and CDR2 (germline): SEHNR, FQNEAQ (reference sequence). V shed 2 bases, J shed 5 bases, and the junction held 12 bases outside the gene matches. CDR3 size: 17 residues. Here the CDR3 reads CASSLTGTSHWLDTQYF. The CDR3 DNA is TGTGCCAGCAGCTTAACCGGGACTAGTCACTGGCTAGATACGCAGTATTTT.

At least ten counts were recorded for this clonotype. This chain uses TRBV20-1 with TRBJ2-6; D is unclear. CDR1 and CDR2 from the germline V gene are DFQATT and SNEGSKA (reference sequence). The CDR3 consists of 13 residues. The V end lost 4 bases, the J end lost 5 bases, and 9 bases lay between the germline ends. CDR3 amino acids: CSANGPRANVLTF. The CDR3 DNA reads TGCAGTGCTAACGGGCCCCGGGCCAACGTCCTGACTTTC.

The sample holds many counts of this clonotype. A junction boundary mismatches the germline segment, possibly from a read error. The V gene is TRBV20-1, the J gene TRBJ1-2; weak D call: TRBD1 (5 bases). The CDR3 is 14 residues long. Germline V CDR1 and CDR2: DFQATT, SNEGSKA (reference sequence). The DNA for the CDR3 is TGCAGTGCCAGAGGGGTCCGAAGAAACTATGGCTACACCTTC. This sequence encodes CSARGVRRNYGYTF.

This clonotype was seen ten or more times. The chain has TRBV20-1 and TRBJ2-1; 8 bases are a match to TRBD2. V lost 1 base to trimming and J lost 5 bases; unmatched junction nucleotides: 7. The CDR3 loop spans 15 amino acids. CDR1 DFQATT and CDR2 SNEGSKA come from the germline V gene (reference sequence). CDR3 DNA: TGCAGTGCTAGAGGTGGGACTAGAGTCAACAATGAGCAGTTCTTC. Translated, it gives CSARGGTRVNNEQFF.

This clonotype was observed a few times. A much larger clone differs from this one at a single base, so this may be a read error. The V call is TRBV6-5, the J call TRBJ2-5; D might be TRBD2 (6 bases). The V gene's germline CDR1 is MNHEY and CDR2 SVGAGI. V lost 6 bases and J 3 bases, leaving 23 bases between the germline ends. There are 17 residues in the CDR3. The CDR3 DNA reads as TGTGCCAGCAGGCATACGCGGCGGTCTAGCGTTAAAGAGACCCAGTACTTC. Its protein is CASRHTRRSSVKETQYF.